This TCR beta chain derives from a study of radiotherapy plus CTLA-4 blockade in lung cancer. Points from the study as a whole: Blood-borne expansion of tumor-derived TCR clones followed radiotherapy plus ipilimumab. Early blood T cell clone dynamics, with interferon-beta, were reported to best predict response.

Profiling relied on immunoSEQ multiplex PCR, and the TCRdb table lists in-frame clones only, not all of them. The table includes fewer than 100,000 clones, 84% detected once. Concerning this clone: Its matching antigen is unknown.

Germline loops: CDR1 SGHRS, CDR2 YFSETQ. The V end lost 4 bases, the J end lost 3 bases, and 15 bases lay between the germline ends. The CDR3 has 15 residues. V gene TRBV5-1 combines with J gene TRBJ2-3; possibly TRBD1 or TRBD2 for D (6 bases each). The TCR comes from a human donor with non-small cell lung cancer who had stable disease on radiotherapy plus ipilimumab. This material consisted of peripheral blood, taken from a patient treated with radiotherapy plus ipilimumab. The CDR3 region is CASSLLGGSTDTQYF. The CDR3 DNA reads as TGCGCCAGCAGCCTGTTGGGGGGCAGTACAGATACGCAGTATTTT. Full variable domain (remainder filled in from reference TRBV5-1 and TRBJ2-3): KAGVTQTPRYLIKTRGQQVTLSCSPISGHRSVSWYQQTPGQGLQFLFEYFSETQRNKGNFPGRFSGRQFSNSRSEMNVSTLELGDSALYLCASSLLGGSTDTQYFGPGTRLTVL.